This T cell receptor beta chain stems from a study of shared clonotypes between healthy human individuals. Authors' analysis steps: ImmunoSEQ output lacked quality scores and full-length reads, limiting matched filtering. The assay was immunoSEQ multiplex PCR, and TCRdb's table has in-frame clones only and misses some. The DNA gave D and trimming, while V, J and clone size come from that table. Of around 480,000 clones in the sample, almost 80% were seen once. CDR3 length: 14 residues. With V trimmed by 8 bases and J by 5 bases, 6 bases remained unmatched. The germline CDR1 and CDR2 sequences are MNHEY and SMNVEV (reference sequence). The donor cohort consisted entirely of Caucasian adults residing in Nashville, Tennessee. General study results and limits: An expected dependence of interdonor clonotype sharing on sequencing depth was noted.

Note on this clone: Antigen specificity is unknown.

This rearrangement joins TRBV27 to TRBJ2-2; 9 bases agree with TRBD1. The sequencing input was PBMCs. The origin of this receptor is a woman aged 40-49 years in good health. Some clones in this sample may be carry-over from other donors' samples. CDR3 protein: CASQTDRGTGELFF. The CDR3 nucleotides are TGTGCCAGCCAAACGGACAGGGGTACCGGGGAGCTGTTTTTT.